The 2 T cell receptor beta chains below were found in one sample sequenced in a study of graft-versus-host responses after intestinal transplantation. The antigens these receptors bind are not known. The assay was immunoSEQ multiplex PCR, and TCRdb's table has in-frame clones only and misses some. The sample has about 70,000 clones, roughly 94% seen once; the top ten hold 0.53%. The specimen was unstimulated CD8+ T cells sorted from spleen or lymph node cells, collected before intestinal transplant. The source of these receptors is a human donor who received an intestinal transplant.

This clone was seen once. The chain carries TRBV4-1 and TRBJ1-5; D gene ambiguous. Germline loops: CDR1 MGHRA, CDR2 YSYEKL. The CDR3 loop spans 13 amino acids. Between the trimmed V and J ends, which lost 6 bases and 9 bases, there was a span of 15 bases. The CDR3 loop reads CASSGEGRTPQHF. DNA for the CDR3: TGCGCCAGCAGTGGTGAGGGCCGGACGCCCCAGCATTTT.

This clone was found once. The gene calls are TRBV10-3 and TRBJ1-5; D is undetermined. V gave up 0 bases and J gave up 9 bases, with 12 bases separating them. Looked up from germline, CDR1 is ENHRY and CDR2 is SYGVKD. This CDR3 region has 14 residues. This CDR3 reads CAISESRGVTPQHF. The CDR3, as DNA: TGTGCCATCAGTGAGTCACGGGGTGTAACGCCCCAGCATTTT.